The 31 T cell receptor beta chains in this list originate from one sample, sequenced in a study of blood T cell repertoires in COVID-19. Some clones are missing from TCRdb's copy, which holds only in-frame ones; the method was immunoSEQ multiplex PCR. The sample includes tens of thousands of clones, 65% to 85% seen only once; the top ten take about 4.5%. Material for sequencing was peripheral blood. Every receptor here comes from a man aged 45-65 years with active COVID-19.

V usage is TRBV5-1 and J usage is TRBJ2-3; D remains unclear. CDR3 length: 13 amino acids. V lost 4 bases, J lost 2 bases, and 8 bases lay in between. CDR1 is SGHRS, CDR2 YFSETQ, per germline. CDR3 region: CASSPGDTDTQYF. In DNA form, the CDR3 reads TGCGCCAGCAGCCCGGGTGACACAGATACGCAGTATTTT. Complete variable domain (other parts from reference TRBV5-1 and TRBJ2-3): KAGVTQTPRYLIKTRGQQVTLSCSPISGHRSVSWYQQTPGQGLQFLFEYFSETQRNKGNFPGRFSGRQFSNSRSEMNVSTLELGDSALYLCASSPGDTDTQYFGPGTRLTVL.

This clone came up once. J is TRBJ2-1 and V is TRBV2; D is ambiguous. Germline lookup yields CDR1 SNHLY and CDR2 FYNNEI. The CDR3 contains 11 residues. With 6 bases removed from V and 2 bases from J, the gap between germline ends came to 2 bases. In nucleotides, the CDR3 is TGTGCCAGCAGCACCTACAATGAGCAGTTCTTC. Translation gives CASSTYNEQFF.

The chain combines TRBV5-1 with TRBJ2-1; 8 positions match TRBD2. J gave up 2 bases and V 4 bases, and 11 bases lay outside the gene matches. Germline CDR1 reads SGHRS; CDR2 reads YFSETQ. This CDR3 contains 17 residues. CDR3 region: CASSPGGAGAAYNEQFF. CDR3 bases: TGCGCCAGCAGCCCCGGGGGGGCGGGGGCCGCCTACAATGAGCAGTTCTTC.

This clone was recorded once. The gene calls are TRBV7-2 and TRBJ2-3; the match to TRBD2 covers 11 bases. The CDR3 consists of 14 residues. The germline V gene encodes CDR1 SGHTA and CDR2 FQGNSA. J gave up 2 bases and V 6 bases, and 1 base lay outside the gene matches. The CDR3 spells CASRTSGNTDTQYF. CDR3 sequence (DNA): TGTGCCAGCAGGACTAGCGGGAACACAGATACGCAGTATTTT.

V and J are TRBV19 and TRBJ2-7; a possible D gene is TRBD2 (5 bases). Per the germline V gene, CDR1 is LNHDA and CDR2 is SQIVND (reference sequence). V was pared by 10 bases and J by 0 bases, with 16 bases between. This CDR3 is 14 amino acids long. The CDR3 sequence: CATNSPGNSYEQYF. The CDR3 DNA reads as TGTGCCACTAACTCCCCCGGGAACTCCTACGAGCAGTACTTC.

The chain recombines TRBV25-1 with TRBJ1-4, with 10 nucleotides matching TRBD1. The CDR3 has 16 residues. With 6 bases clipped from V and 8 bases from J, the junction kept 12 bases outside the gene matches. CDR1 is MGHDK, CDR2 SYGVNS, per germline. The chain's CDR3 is CASRPSRTGGGEKLFF. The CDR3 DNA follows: TGTGCCAGCAGACCCTCCAGGACAGGGGGTGGGGAAAAACTGTTTTTT.

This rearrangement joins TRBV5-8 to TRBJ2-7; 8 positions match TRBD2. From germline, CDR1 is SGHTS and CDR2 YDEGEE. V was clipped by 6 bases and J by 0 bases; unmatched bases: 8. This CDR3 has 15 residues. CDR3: CASNEAGVISYEQYF. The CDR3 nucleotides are TGTGCCAGCAACGAAGCGGGGGTAATCTCCTACGAGCAGTACTTC.

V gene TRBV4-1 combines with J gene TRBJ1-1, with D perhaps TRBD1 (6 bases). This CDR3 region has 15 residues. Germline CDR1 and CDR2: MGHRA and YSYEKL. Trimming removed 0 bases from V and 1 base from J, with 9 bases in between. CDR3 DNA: TGCGCCAGCAGCCAAGAGGGGACAACGAACACTGAAGCTTTCTTT. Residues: CASSQEGTTNTEAFF.

This CDR3 reads CASSQEGTGFNSPLHF. In DNA form, the CDR3 reads TGCGCCAGCAGCCAAGAAGGGACAGGGTTCAATTCACCCCTCCACTTT. The J gene is TRBJ1-6, the V gene TRBV4-1; TRBD1 aligns across 9 bases. Trimming took 0 bases from V and 7 from J; bases not matched to a gene: 4. The germline CDR1 and CDR2 sequences are MGHRA and YSYEKL. This CDR3 comprises 16 residues.

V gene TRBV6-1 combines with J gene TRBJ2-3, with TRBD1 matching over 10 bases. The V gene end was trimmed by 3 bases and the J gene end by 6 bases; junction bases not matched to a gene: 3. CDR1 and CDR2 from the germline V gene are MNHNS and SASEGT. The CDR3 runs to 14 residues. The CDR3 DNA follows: TGTGCCAGCAGTGAGGGGGGACAGGGGGATACGCAGTATTTT. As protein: CASSEGGQGDTQYF.

The CDR3 coding sequence is TGTGCCAGTAGTAGCGGACAGGGAAGCACTGAAGCTTTCTTT. Translating gives CASSSGQGSTEAFF. V and J are TRBV19 and TRBJ1-1, with TRBD1 matching 8 bases. The CDR3 extends over 14 amino acids. CDR1 LNHDA and CDR2 SQIVND come from the germline V gene (reference sequence). The V segment lost 4 bases and the J segment 4 bases; nucleotides outside the gene matches: 5.

DNA for the CDR3: TGCGCCAGCAGCCCAGGACTAGCGGGGGCCGGCACCGGGGAGCTGTTTTTT. Its translation is CASSPGLAGAGTGELFF. V gene TRBV5-1 combines with J gene TRBJ2-2, with 13 bases aligning to TRBD2. Trimming cost V 4 bases and J 4 bases; bases outside gene matches: 7. Germline assignment: CDR1 SGHRS and CDR2 YFSETQ. The CDR3 covers 17 residues.

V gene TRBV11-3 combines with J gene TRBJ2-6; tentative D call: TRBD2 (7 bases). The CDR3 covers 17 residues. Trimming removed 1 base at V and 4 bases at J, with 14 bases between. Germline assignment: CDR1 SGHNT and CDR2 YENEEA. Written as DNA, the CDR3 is TGTGCCAGCAGCTTAGGCCAGGGGAGGGCCGGGGCCAACGTCCTGACTTTC. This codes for CASSLGQGRAGANVLTF.

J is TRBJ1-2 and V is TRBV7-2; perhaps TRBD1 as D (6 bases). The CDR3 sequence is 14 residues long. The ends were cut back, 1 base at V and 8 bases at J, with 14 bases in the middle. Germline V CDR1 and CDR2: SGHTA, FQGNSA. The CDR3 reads CASSLENRAGGYTF. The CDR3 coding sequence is TGTGCCAGCAGCTTAGAAAACAGGGCCGGCGGCTACACCTTC.

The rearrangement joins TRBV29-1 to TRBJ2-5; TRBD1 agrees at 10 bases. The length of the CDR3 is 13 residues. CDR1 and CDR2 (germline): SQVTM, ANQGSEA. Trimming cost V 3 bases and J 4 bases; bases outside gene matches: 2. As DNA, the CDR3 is TGCAGCGTTGAGGACAGGGGGGGAGAGACCCAGTACTTC. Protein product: CSVEDRGGETQYF.

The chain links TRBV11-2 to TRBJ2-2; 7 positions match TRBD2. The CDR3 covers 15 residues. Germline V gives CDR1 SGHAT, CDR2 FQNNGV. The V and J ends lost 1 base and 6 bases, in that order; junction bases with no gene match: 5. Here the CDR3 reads CASSLVRSGAGELFF. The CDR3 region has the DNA TGTGCCAGCAGCTTAGTAAGGAGCGGGGCCGGGGAGCTGTTTTTT.

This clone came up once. This CDR3 is CASRAGLAGYTDTQYF. The CDR3 DNA is TGTGCCAGCAGAGCAGGACTAGCGGGATACACAGATACGCAGTATTTT. The V call is TRBV7-6, the J call TRBJ2-3, with 12 bases lining up with TRBD2. Germline V gives CDR1 SGHVS, CDR2 FNYEAQ. V lost 6 bases, J lost 2 bases, and 6 bases stayed unmatched. This CDR3 is built from 16 residues.

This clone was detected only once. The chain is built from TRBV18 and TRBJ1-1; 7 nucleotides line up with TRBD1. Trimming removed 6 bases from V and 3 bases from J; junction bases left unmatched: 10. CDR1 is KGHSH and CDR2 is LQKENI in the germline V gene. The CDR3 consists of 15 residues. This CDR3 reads CASSPQGQLDTEAFF. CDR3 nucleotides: TGTGCCAGCTCTCCCCAGGGACAGTTGGACACTGAAGCTTTCTTT. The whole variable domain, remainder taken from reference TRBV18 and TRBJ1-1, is NAGVMQNPRHLVRRRGQEARLRCSPMKGHSHVYWYRQLPEEGLKFMVYLQKENIIDESGMPKERFSAEFPKEGPSILRIQQVVRGDSAAYFCASSPQGQLDTEAFFGQGTRLTVV.

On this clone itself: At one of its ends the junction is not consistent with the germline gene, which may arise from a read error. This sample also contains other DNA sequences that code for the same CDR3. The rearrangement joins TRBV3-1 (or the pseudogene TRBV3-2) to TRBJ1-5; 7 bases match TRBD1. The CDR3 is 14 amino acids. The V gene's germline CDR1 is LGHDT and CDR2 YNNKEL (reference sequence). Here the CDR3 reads CASSQATGHQPQHF. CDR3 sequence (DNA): TGTGCTAGCAGCCAGGCGACAGGGCATCAGCCCCAGCATTTT.

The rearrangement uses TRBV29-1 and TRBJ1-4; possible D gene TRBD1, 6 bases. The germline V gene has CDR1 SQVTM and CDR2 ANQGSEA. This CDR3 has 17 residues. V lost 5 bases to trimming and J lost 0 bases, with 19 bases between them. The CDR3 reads CSVWGGASPTTNEKLFF. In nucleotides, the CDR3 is TGCAGCGTTTGGGGGGGCGCGTCCCCCACAACTAATGAAAAACTGTTTTTT.

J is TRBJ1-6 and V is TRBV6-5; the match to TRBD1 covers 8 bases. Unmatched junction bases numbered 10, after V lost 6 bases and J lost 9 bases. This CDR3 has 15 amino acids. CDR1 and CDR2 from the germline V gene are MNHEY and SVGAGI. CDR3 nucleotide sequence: TGTGCCAGCAGCGACACCGGACAGGGCCGTTCACCCCTCCACTTT. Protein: CASSDTGQGRSPLHF.

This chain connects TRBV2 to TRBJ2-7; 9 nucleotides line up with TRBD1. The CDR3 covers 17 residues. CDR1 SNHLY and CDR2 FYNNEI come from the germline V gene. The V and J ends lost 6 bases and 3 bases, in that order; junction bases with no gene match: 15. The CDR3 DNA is TGTGCCAGCAGAGGGACAGACAGGGGGACGAGCGGCTACGAGCAGTACTTC. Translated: CASRGTDRGTSGYEQYF.

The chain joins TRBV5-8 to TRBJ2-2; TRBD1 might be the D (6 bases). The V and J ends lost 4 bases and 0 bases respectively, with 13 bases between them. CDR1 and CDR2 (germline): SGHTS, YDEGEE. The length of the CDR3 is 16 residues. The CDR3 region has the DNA TGTGCCAGCAGCCTTGATTGGACAGCGAACACCGGGGAGCTGTTTTTT. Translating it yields CASSLDWTANTGELFF.

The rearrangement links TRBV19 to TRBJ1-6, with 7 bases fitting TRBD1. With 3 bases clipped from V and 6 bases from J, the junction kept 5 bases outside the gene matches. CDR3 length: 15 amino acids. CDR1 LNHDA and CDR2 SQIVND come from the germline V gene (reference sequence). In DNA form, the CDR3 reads TGTGCCAGTAGTATCGGGGGACAGCTTAATTCACCCCTCCACTTT. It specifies CASSIGGQLNSPLHF.

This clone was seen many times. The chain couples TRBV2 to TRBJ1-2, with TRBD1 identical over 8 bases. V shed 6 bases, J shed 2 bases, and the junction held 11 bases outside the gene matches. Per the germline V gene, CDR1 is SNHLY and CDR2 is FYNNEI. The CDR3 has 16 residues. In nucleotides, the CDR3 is TGTGCCAGCAGCGGAGCCGCACAGGGGGGGAACTATGGCTACACCTTC. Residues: CASSGAAQGGNYGYTF.

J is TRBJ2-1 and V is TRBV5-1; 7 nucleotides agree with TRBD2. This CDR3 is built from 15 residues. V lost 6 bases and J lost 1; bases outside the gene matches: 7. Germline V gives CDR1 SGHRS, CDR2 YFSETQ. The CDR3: CASTLRGVSYNEQFF. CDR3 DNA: TGCGCCAGCACCCTCCGGGGGGTATCCTACAATGAGCAGTTCTTC.

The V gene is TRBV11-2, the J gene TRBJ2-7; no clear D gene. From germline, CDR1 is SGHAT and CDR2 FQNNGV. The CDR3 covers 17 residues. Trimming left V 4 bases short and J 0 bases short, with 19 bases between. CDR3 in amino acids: CASSSQMSRSSSYEQYF. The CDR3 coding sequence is TGTGCCAGCAGCTCCCAAATGAGTCGCTCGAGCTCCTACGAGCAGTACTTC.

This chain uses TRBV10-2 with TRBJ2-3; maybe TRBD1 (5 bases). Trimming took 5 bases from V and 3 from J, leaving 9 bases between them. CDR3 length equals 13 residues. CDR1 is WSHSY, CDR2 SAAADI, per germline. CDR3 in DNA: TGCGCCAGCAGTACGACAGTTACAGATACGCAGTATTTT. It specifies CASSTTVTDTQYF.

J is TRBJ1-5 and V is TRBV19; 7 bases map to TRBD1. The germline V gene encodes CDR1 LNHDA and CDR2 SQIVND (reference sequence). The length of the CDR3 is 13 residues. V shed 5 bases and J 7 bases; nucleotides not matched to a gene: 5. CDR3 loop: CASSSQGDQPQHF. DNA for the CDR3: TGTGCCAGTAGTTCCCAGGGGGACCAGCCCCAGCATTTT.

CDR3 sequence reads: CASSISGTGGYNSPLHF. The CDR3, as DNA: TGCGCCAGCAGCATTTCCGGGACAGGGGGCTATAATTCACCCCTCCACTTT. The chain links TRBV5-1 to TRBJ1-6; the match to TRBD1 covers 11 bases. The CDR3 is 17 residues long. J lost 3 bases, V lost 4 bases, and 6 bases had no gene match. Germline CDR1 is SGHRS and CDR2 is YFSETQ.

CDR3 coding DNA: TGTGCCAGCAGCTTAATTCCTAGCGGGGGATTTACCCCCTACGAGCAGTACTTC. Translated: CASSLIPSGGFTPYEQYF. This rearrangement joins TRBV7-2 to TRBJ2-7; 10 bases agree with TRBD2. Germline V gene sequence: CDR1 SGHTA, CDR2 FQGNSA. The junction had 12 bases not matched to a gene; V was cut back by 2 bases and J by 2 bases. This CDR3 comprises 18 residues. Looking up the rest from reference TRBV7-2 and TRBJ2-7 gives the full variable domain: GAGVSQSPSNKVTEKGKDVELRCDPISGHTALYWYRQSLGQGLEFLIYFQGNSAPDKSGLPSDRFSAERTGGSVSTLTIQRTQQEDSAVYLCASSLIPSGGFTPYEQYFGPGTRLTVT.